This T cell receptor (beta chain) appears in the sequencing data of a study of T cell responses to AZD1222 COVID-19 vaccine. The J segment lost 5 bases and the V segment lost 4 bases, leaving 8 bases of the junction unmatched. In germline, CDR1 is KGHDR, CDR2 SFDVKD. The CDR3 runs to 15 residues. Assay: immunoSEQ multiplex PCR; the TCRdb copy retains only in-frame clones and omits some. There are some 140,000 clones in the sample; roughly 87% occur only once, and roughly 5.2% lies in the top ten. V usage is TRBV24-1 and J usage is TRBJ2-7, with 9 bases aligning to TRBD1. The receptor comes from an adult who received the AZD1222 COVID-19 vaccine. The source was peripheral blood, collected 28 days after the second AZD1222 dose. In DNA form, the CDR3 reads TGTGCCACCAGTGACCCACAGGGGGCGAAAAACGAGCAGTACTTC. Protein sequence: CATSDPQGAKNEQYF.